This TCR beta chain was captured in a study of vaccination and CD4 T cells after COVID-19. Study background: Samples taken post-COVID came a median around 3.5 months after diagnosis, ranging from 35 to 161. Overlapping peptides covering the spike proteins of SARS-CoV-2, HCoV-NL63, HCoV-OC43 and HCoV-229E were added to stimulate cells.

With regard to this clonotype: Antigen unknown.

An Oncomine TCR Beta short-read assay was used to sequence the DNA from cultured CD4+ T cells. The source of extracted genomic DNA was cultured CD4+ T cells. Via MiXCR, TCRdb re-called the PCR reads, giving one row per CDR3 protein. The data contain over 9,500 distinct CDR3 sequences, less than 35% of them seen just once; the ten biggest clones take up over 15%. Treatment given: approximately nine-day PBMC culture with coronavirus spike peptide pools or control peptides (ViraFEST assay). These CD4+ T cells came from an unexposed donor, sampled before the COVID-19 pandemic (2011-2018). ViraFEST used peptide pools to expand antigen-specific T cells and subsequently sequenced their TCRs. V gave up 6 bases and J gave up 0 bases, with 12 bases separating them. The germline V gene encodes CDR1 MDHEN and CDR2 SYDVKM. The CDR3 extends over 15 amino acids. Study results and limitations: For convalescent patients, a median 86.3% of reactive clones surfaced exclusively after vaccination.

The specimen sequenced was CD4+ T cells from blood, cultured in vitro. The rearrangement uses TRBV28 and TRBJ1-5; D might be TRBD1 (5 bases). This receptor was identified in a human donor in good health. This chain's CDR3 is CASRSDRTSNQPQHF. The CDR3 nucleotides read TGTGCCAGCAGATCTGACAGAACTAGCAATCAGCCCCAGCATTTT.